Described below is a single T cell receptor (beta chain) sequence and its context. This record comes from a study of T cells in Graves' hyperthyroidism and ophthalmopathy. Researchers took RNA transcripts and amplified the TCR beta CDR3 regions from them. Carried out on the TCR CDR3, a first-round RT-PCR used the HTBI primer set. TCRdb reprocessed the multiplex PCR reads via MiXCR and lists one record per CDR3 protein. The sample shows approximately 370,000 distinct CDR3 sequences, more than 13% of them seen only once. The ends were cut back, 0 bases at V and 5 bases at J, with 14 bases in the middle. The CDR3 is made up of 15 amino acids. Germline V gene lookup returns CDR1 SGHRS and CDR2 YFSETQ.

The receptor was derived from a woman aged 30 to 39 with Graves' hyperthyroidism. The genes are TRBV5-1 and TRBJ2-5; D may correspond to TRBD1 or TRBD2 (6 bases each). The sequencing sample was made of blood. Here the CDR3 DNA reads TGCGCCAGCAGCTTGGATACCGGGGGCCACGAGACCCAGTACTTC. Translating gives CASSLDTGGHETQYF. Together with reference TRBV5-1 and TRBJ2-5, the CDR3 gives the full variable domain: KAGVTQTPRYLIKTRGQQVTLSCSPISGHRSVSWYQQTPGQGLQFLFEYFSETQRNKGNFPGRFSGRQFSNSRSEMNVSTLELGDSALYLCASSLDTGGHETQYFGPGTRLLVL.